The 27 T cell receptor beta chains presented below share a single source sample, sequenced in a study of blood T cell repertoires in COVID-19. Sequencing used immunoSEQ multiplex PCR; TCRdb keeps in-frame clones, though not all of them. Seen here are 96,000 or so clones, roughly 90% observed once, and the top ten hold 3.5% to 5%. The sequencing input was peripheral blood. Receptor source: a human donor with COVID-19, enrolled during active disease. The donor label of this sample is uncertain.

This rearrangement joins TRBV9 to TRBJ2-1; 15 nucleotides match TRBD2. With V trimmed by 2 bases and J by 9 bases, 12 bases remained unmatched. The CDR3 loop spans 18 amino acids. CDR1 and CDR2 (germline): SGDLS, YYNGEE. In nucleotides, the CDR3 is TGTGCCAGCAGCGTTGGGACTAGCGGGAGGAGGGGTGGAAGTGAGCAGTTCTTC. This encodes CASSVGTSGRRGGSEQFF.

This sequence joins TRBV5-1 and TRBJ2-3; TRBD1 matches 7 bases. With 7 bases clipped from V and 2 bases from J, the junction kept 7 bases outside the gene matches. This CDR3 is 14 amino acids long. CDR1 is SGHRS and CDR2 is YFSETQ in the germline V gene. As DNA, the CDR3 is TGCGCCAGCTGTCCGACAGGGACCACAGATACGCAGTATTTT. It is translated as CASCPTGTTDTQYF. Looking up the rest from reference TRBV5-1 and TRBJ2-3 gives the full variable domain: KAGVTQTPRYLIKTRGQQVTLSCSPISGHRSVSWYQQTPGQGLQFLFEYFSETQRNKGNFPGRFSGRQFSNSRSEMNVSTLELGDSALYLCASCPTGTTDTQYFGPGTRLTVL.

In DNA form, the CDR3 reads TGTGCCAGTAGTCCCCAGAGGGGGAGCACAGATACGCAGTATTTT. Residues: CASSPQRGSTDTQYF. V gene TRBV19 combines with J gene TRBJ2-3, with a weak D call TRBD1 (6 bases). Between the trimmed V and J ends, which lost 5 bases and 0 bases, there was a span of 12 bases. The CDR3 is 15 residues long. The germline V gene has CDR1 LNHDA and CDR2 SQIVND (reference sequence). Using reference TRBV19 and TRBJ2-3 for the parts outside the CDR3, the full variable domain is DGGITQSPKYLFRKEGQNVTLSCEQNLNHDAMYWYRQDPGQGLRLIYYSQIVNDFQKGDIAEGYSVSREKKESFPLTVTSAQKNPTAFYLCASSPQRGSTDTQYFGPGTRLTVL.

V and J are TRBV11-2 and TRBJ2-7; TRBD2 is a possible D gene (6 bases). V lost 5 bases and J 1 base, leaving 9 bases between the germline ends. The CDR3 contains 13 residues. Per germline, CDR1 SGHAT and CDR2 FQNNGV. The CDR3: CASSAGPSYEQYF. CDR3 in DNA: TGTGCCAGCAGCGCGGGACCGTCCTACGAGCAGTACTTC. Full variable domain (rest looked up from reference TRBV11-2 and TRBJ2-7): EAGVAQSPRYKIIEKRQSVAFWCNPISGHATLYWYQQILGQGPKLLIQFQNNGVVDDSQLPKDRFSAERLKGVDSTLKIQPAKLEDSAVYLCASSAGPSYEQYFGPGTRLTVT.

V gene TRBV28 combines with J gene TRBJ1-1, with unresolved D. The germline V and J ends were trimmed by 2 bases and 8 bases, with 9 bases remaining between them. Germline CDR1 MDHEN, CDR2 SYDVKM. CDR3 length equals 12 residues. CDR3 loop: CASSLVRGEAFF. In DNA, the CDR3 is TGTGCCAGCAGTTTAGTTCGGGGAGAAGCTTTCTTT.

The V call is TRBV6-5, the J call TRBJ2-2; no definite D call. Trimming pared 4 bases from V and 0 bases from J, leaving 6 bases between. Per germline, CDR1 MNHEY and CDR2 SVGAGI. This CDR3 region has 14 residues. The CDR3: CASSWPANTGELFF. The CDR3 DNA follows: TGTGCCAGCAGTTGGCCTGCGAACACCGGGGAGCTGTTTTTT.

This chain joins TRBV6-5 and TRBJ1-1; D is undetermined. Looked up from germline, CDR1 is MNHEY and CDR2 is SVGAGI. Between the trimmed V and J ends, which lost 6 bases and 5 bases, there was a span of 13 bases. This CDR3 region has 13 residues. CDR3 protein: CASSLSGRTEAFF. CDR3 nucleotide sequence: TGTGCCAGCAGCCTGTCGGGAAGGACTGAAGCTTTCTTT.

The rearrangement uses TRBV6-4 and TRBJ2-2, with 7 nucleotides matching TRBD2. This CDR3 is 15 amino acids long. J lost 0 bases, V lost 7 bases, and 5 bases had no gene match. Per germline, CDR1 MRHNA and CDR2 SNTAGT. The chain's CDR3 is CASKGRAANTGELFF. The CDR3 bases are TGTGCCAGCAAGGGGAGGGCAGCGAACACCGGGGAGCTGTTTTTT.

This clone occurred a few times. This rearrangement joins TRBV19 to TRBJ1-3, with 7 bases matching TRBD1. V lost 3 bases, J lost 0 bases, and 11 bases stayed unmatched. The CDR3 length is 18 residues. The germline CDR1 and CDR2 sequences are LNHDA and SQIVND (reference sequence). The CDR3 nucleotides read TGTGCCAGTAGTATTCGGGACAGTCAGCCACACTCTGGAAACACCATATATTTT. It yields the protein CASSIRDSQPHSGNTIYF.

V gene TRBV19 combines with J gene TRBJ2-5; 16 bases map to TRBD2. Losses at the gene ends were 5 bases for V and 7 bases for J; bases not matched to a gene: 7. The CDR3 is made up of 16 amino acids. CDR1 is LNHDA and CDR2 is SQIVND in the germline V gene (reference sequence). CDR3 loop: CASSPGLAGGPGTQYF. In DNA form, the CDR3 reads TGTGCCAGTAGTCCGGGACTAGCGGGGGGGCCCGGGACCCAGTACTTC.

The chain has TRBV5-1 and TRBJ2-1, with 9 bases identical to TRBD1. V lost 7 bases, J lost 9 bases, and 11 bases stayed unmatched. Per germline, CDR1 SGHRS and CDR2 YFSETQ. The CDR3 is 14 residues long. CDR3 coding DNA: TGCGCCAGCGGAGGGGGGACAGGGCGGGCTGAGCAGTTCTTC. Amino acid sequence: CASGGGTGRAEQFF.

The gene calls are TRBV11-2 and TRBJ2-5, with D hard to call. Germline V CDR1 and CDR2: SGHAT, FQNNGV. The CDR3 is made up of 11 amino acids. Deletions cut 5 bases from V and 5 bases from J, with 6 bases between. CDR3 nucleotides: TGTGCCAGCAGCCTCGGGGAGACCCAGTACTTC. This encodes CASSLGETQYF. Full variable domain (missing parts from reference TRBV11-2 and TRBJ2-5): EAGVAQSPRYKIIEKRQSVAFWCNPISGHATLYWYQQILGQGPKLLIQFQNNGVVDDSQLPKDRFSAERLKGVDSTLKIQPAKLEDSAVYLCASSLGETQYFGPGTRLLVL.

This clone has a count of ten or more. The V and J genes are TRBV5-1 and TRBJ2-5, with D perhaps TRBD2 (6 bases). Germline V gene data show CDR1 as SGHRS and CDR2 as YFSETQ. The CDR3 totals 15 residues. Trimming shortened V by 2 bases and J by 5 bases, and 16 bases separated the two germline ends. CDR3 DNA sequence: TGCGCCAGCAGCTTAGCTAGCGCAGTTGGCGAGACCCAGTACTTC. Amino acids: CASSLASAVGETQYF. Using reference TRBV5-1 and TRBJ2-5 for the parts outside the CDR3, the full variable domain is KAGVTQTPRYLIKTRGQQVTLSCSPISGHRSVSWYQQTPGQGLQFLFEYFSETQRNKGNFPGRFSGRQFSNSRSEMNVSTLELGDSALYLCASSLASAVGETQYFGPGTRLLVL.

Note on this clone: The junction and the germline gene differ at one end; a read error may be behind it. The chain employs TRBV7-7 and TRBJ2-1; 9 bases map to TRBD2. In germline, CDR1 is SSHAT, CDR2 FNYEAQ (reference sequence). The length of the CDR3 is 14 residues. In DNA, the CDR3 is TGTGCTAGCAGCGCGAGACTAGCGGACAATGAGCAGTTCTTC. Translation: CASSARLADNEQFF.

This rearrangement joins TRBV6-5 to TRBJ1-6, with D tentatively TRBD1 (6 bases). The CDR3 has 15 residues. Per the germline V gene, CDR1 is MNHEY and CDR2 is SVGAGI. The V end lost 7 bases, the J end lost 3 bases, and 13 bases lay between the germline ends. The CDR3 DNA follows: TGTGCCAGCATAGCCTGGACAGACTATAATTCACCCCTCCACTTT. It translates to CASIAWTDYNSPLHF.

The chain recombines TRBV4-1 with TRBJ1-5, with 8 nucleotides matching TRBD1. Trimming removed 1 base from V and 3 bases from J; junction bases left unmatched: 2. CDR3 size: 15 residues. Germline V CDR1 and CDR2: MGHRA, YSYEKL. In DNA, the CDR3 is TGCGCCAGCAGCCAAGGCAGGGGGCTCAATCAGCCCCAGCATTTT. It yields the protein CASSQGRGLNQPQHF.

This chain's CDR3 is CASSAGHYYEQYF. The CDR3, as DNA: TGTGCCAGCAGCGCCGGACACTACTACGAGCAGTACTTC. J is TRBJ2-7 and V is TRBV7-2; possible D gene TRBD1, 5 bases. V gave up 5 bases and J gave up 3 bases, with 11 bases separating them. Germline V CDR1 and CDR2: SGHTA, FQGNSA. The CDR3 has 13 residues.

In this sample, this clone turned up a few times. The chain couples TRBV21-1 to TRBJ1-5; TRBD1 is the table's D call and was not checked against the DNA. TRBV21-1 is described as a pseudogene. The CDR3 contains 14 residues. CDR3 sequence (DNA): TGTGCCAGCGGGGGACAGGAGACCAATCAGCCCCAGCATTTT. Its protein is CASGGQETNQPQHF.

In its sample, this clone was seen once. The rearrangement links TRBV7-3 to TRBJ2-3, with TRBD1 matching over 7 bases. CDR1 is SGHTA and CDR2 is FQGTGA in the germline V gene. The CDR3 length is 13 residues. Unmatched junction bases numbered 3, after V lost 4 bases and J lost 5 bases. The CDR3 region is CASSSDREDTQYF. CDR3 DNA sequence: TGTGCCAGCAGCTCCGACAGGGAAGATACGCAGTATTTT.

The chain uses TRBV19 and TRBJ2-1; TRBD1 agrees at 8 bases. Germline trimming cut 5 bases from V and 3 bases from J; bases unmatched to any gene: 6. The CDR3 loop spans 15 amino acids. The germline CDR1 and CDR2 sequences are LNHDA and SQIVND (reference sequence). CDR3 sequence (DNA): TGTGCCAGTAGTTACGACAGGGGCCTCTACAATGAGCAGTTCTTC. This gives the protein CASSYDRGLYNEQFF.

The chain links TRBV27 to TRBJ2-7; 9 bases match TRBD1. The CDR3 consists of 15 residues. Germline-derived CDR1 and CDR2 are MNHEY and SMNVEV (reference sequence). V shed 3 bases and J 2 bases; nucleotides not matched to a gene: 5. The chain's CDR3 is CASSFLGQGTYEQYF. The CDR3 nucleotides read TGTGCCAGCAGTTTTTTAGGACAGGGGACCTACGAGCAGTACTTC.

This sequence joins TRBV2 and TRBJ1-3, with D possibly matching TRBD1 (5 bases). The CDR3 contains 13 residues. Germline loops: CDR1 SNHLY, CDR2 FYNNEI. The ends were cut back, 3 bases at V and 8 bases at J, with 11 bases in the middle. CDR3 sequence (DNA): TGTGCCAGCAGTGAGTCAGGGTTACACACCATATATTTT. It translates to CASSESGLHTIYF.

The J gene is TRBJ1-2, the V gene TRBV7-8, with 10 positions matching TRBD1. Germline V gene data show CDR1 as SGHVS and CDR2 as FQNEAQ. This CDR3 is 17 amino acids long. The ends lost 5 bases at V and 0 bases at J; junction bases unmatched: 9. The CDR3 loop reads CASSPRDRGGANYGYTF. CDR3 DNA: TGTGCCAGCAGCCCGCGGGACAGGGGAGGGGCTAACTATGGCTACACCTTC. The complete variable domain, with remaining parts taken from reference TRBV7-8 and TRBJ1-2, reads GAGVSQSPRYKVAKRGQDVALRCDPISGHVSLFWYQQALGQGPEFLTYFQNEAQLDKSGLPSDRFFAERPEGSVSTLKIQRTQQEDSAVYLCASSPRDRGGANYGYTFGSGTRLTVV.

The chain is built from TRBV5-6 and TRBJ1-1, with 7 bases lining up with TRBD1. V gave up 3 bases and J gave up 4 bases; unmatched junction bases: 3. Germline assignment: CDR1 SGHDT and CDR2 YYEEEE. CDR3 length: 13 residues. The CDR3 DNA reads as TGTGCCAGCAGCTGGAGGACAGGCACTGAAGCTTTCTTT. This gives the protein CASSWRTGTEAFF.

V usage is TRBV5-1 and J usage is TRBJ2-1, with 9 nucleotides matching TRBD1. This CDR3 contains 15 residues. Germline values: CDR1 SGHRS, CDR2 YFSETQ. Trimming removed 4 bases from V and 6 bases from J; junction bases left unmatched: 8. The CDR3 protein is CASSLRTGEGNEQFF. DNA of the CDR3: TGCGCCAGCAGCCTTAGGACAGGGGAAGGCAATGAGCAGTTCTTC. Complete variable domain (other parts from reference TRBV5-1 and TRBJ2-1): KAGVTQTPRYLIKTRGQQVTLSCSPISGHRSVSWYQQTPGQGLQFLFEYFSETQRNKGNFPGRFSGRQFSNSRSEMNVSTLELGDSALYLCASSLRTGEGNEQFFGPGTRLTVL.

This CDR3 reads CASSSTGSCGYTF. The CDR3 DNA follows: TGTGCCAGCAGTTCGACAGGCTCCTGTGGCTACACCTTC. The V gene is TRBV6-7, the J gene TRBJ1-2; D perhaps matches TRBD1 (6 bases). TRBV6-7 is an open reading frame whose function is uncertain. CDR3 length: 13 residues. The V and J ends lost 4 bases and 7 bases respectively, with 13 bases between them.

The chain employs TRBV7-3 and TRBJ1-1; possibly TRBD1 for D (5 bases). V was shortened by 2 bases and J by 4 bases, with 11 bases between the two germline ends. CDR3 size: 14 residues. CDR1 SGHTA and CDR2 FQGTGA come from the germline V gene. The CDR3: CASSLLDRTTEAFF. The CDR3 DNA reads TGTGCCAGCAGCTTACTCGACAGAACCACTGAAGCTTTCTTT. The entire variable domain, with the rest obtained from reference TRBV7-3 and TRBJ1-1, is as follows: GAGVSQTPSNKVTEKGKYVELRCDPISGHTALYWYRQSLGQGPEFLIYFQGTGAADDSGLPNDRFFAVRPEGSVSTLKIQRTERGDSAVYLCASSLLDRTTEAFFGQGTRLTVV.